The rows below give T cell receptor beta chains drawn from one sample of a study of blood T cells in healthy people across ages. TCRdb reanalysed the 5' RACE reads using MiXCR and keeps one entry per CDR3 protein. The table has 600,000 to 800,000 distinct CDR3 sequences, under 25% seen once. Sequencing used blood. All receptors come from a man in his 70s in good health. Each CDR3 is given with its conserved first and last residue. The order of the fields is CDR3 length, J gene, clone size, D gene, V gene, CDR3 protein, CDR3 DNA. The D gene is left open where the match is weak. For some rows the clone size is stated as once, few or many, or as a class when expanded; others skip it.

len: 17; j_gene: TRBJ2-5; abundance: NA; d_gene: NA; v_gene: TRBV24-1; CDR3aa: CATNSGTNRGDQETQYF; CDR3nt: TGTGCCACCAACTCCGGGACAAACCGCGGGGACCAAGAGACCCAGTACTTC
len: 14; j_gene: TRBJ2-7; abundance: few; d_gene: TRBD2; v_gene: TRBV18; CDR3aa: CASSPGLAASEQYF; CDR3nt: TGTGCCAGCTCACCTGGACTAGCGGCCTCCGAGCAGTACTTC
len: 15; j_gene: TRBJ2-5; abundance: many; d_gene: NA; v_gene: TRBV5-5; CDR3aa: CASSDGGQIQETQYF; CDR3nt: TGTGCCAGCAGCGACGGGGGACAGATCCAAGAGACCCAGTACTTC
len: 12; j_gene: TRBJ2-6; abundance: few; d_gene: NA; v_gene: TRBV20-1; CDR3aa: CGGFGGANVLTF; CDR3nt: TGCGGGGGTTTCGGTGGGGCCAACGTCCTGACTTTC
len: 14; j_gene: TRBJ2-4; abundance: many; d_gene: TRBD2; v_gene: TRBV29-1; CDR3aa: CSVVGGRAENIQYF; CDR3nt: TGCAGCGTTGTAGGCGGGAGGGCCGAAAACATTCAGTACTTC
len: 16; j_gene: TRBJ2-1; abundance: few; d_gene: TRBD2; v_gene: TRBV11-2; CDR3aa: CASSPRLAGVVNEQFF; CDR3nt: TGTGCCAGCAGCCCGCGGCTAGCGGGAGTTGTGAATGAGCAGTTCTTC
len: 12; j_gene: TRBJ2-7; abundance: many; d_gene: NA; v_gene: TRBV7-8; CDR3aa: CASGDWSYEQYF; CDR3nt: TGTGCCAGCGGGGACTGGAGCTACGAGCAGTACTTC
len: 15; j_gene: TRBJ2-3; abundance: few; d_gene: NA; v_gene: TRBV28; CDR3aa: CASSQDGITGDTQYF; CDR3nt: TGTGCCAGCAGTCAGGACGGGATTACAGGGGATACGCAGTATTTT
len: 15; j_gene: TRBJ2-1; abundance: few; d_gene: NA; v_gene: TRBV12-5; CDR3aa: CASGPGGSRYNEQFF; CDR3nt: TGTGCTAGTGGTCCCGGTGGGTCGCGATACAATGAGCAGTTCTTC
len: 12; j_gene: TRBJ2-3; abundance: NA; d_gene: NA; v_gene: TRBV11-2; CDR3aa: CASSLDSDTQYF; CDR3nt: TGTGCCAGCAGCTTAGATTCAGATACGCAGTATTTT
len: 17; j_gene: TRBJ2-3; abundance: NA; d_gene: TRBD1; v_gene: TRBV5-1; CDR3aa: CASSAVLGTEETDTQYF; CDR3nt: TGCGCCAGCAGCGCCGTATTAGGGACAGAGGAAACAGATACGCAGTATTTT
len: 17; j_gene: TRBJ2-3; abundance: few; d_gene: TRBD2; v_gene: TRBV6-5; CDR3aa: CASSYGGRASITDTQYF; CDR3nt: TGTGCCAGCAGTTATGGCGGGAGGGCCTCGATCACAGATACGCAGTATTTT
len: 11; j_gene: TRBJ2-7; abundance: NA; d_gene: NA; v_gene: TRBV12-3/TRBV12-4; CDR3aa: CASSRLLEQYF; CDR3nt: TGTGCCAGCAGTAGACTTCTCGAGCAGTACTTC
len: 14; j_gene: TRBJ2-1; abundance: NA; d_gene: NA; v_gene: TRBV11-2; CDR3aa: CASSTMTGYTEQFF; CDR3nt: TGTGCCAGCAGCACTATGACAGGTTACACTGAGCAGTTCTTC
len: 11; j_gene: TRBJ2-2; abundance: NA; d_gene: NA; v_gene: TRBV5-1; CDR3aa: CATSGPGELFF; CDR3nt: TGCGCCACCAGTGGCCCCGGGGAGCTGTTTTTT
len: 14; j_gene: TRBJ1-2; abundance: few; d_gene: NA; v_gene: TRBV7-2; CDR3aa: CASSLAGQAYGYTF; CDR3nt: TGTGCCAGCAGCTTAGCAGGGCAGGCCTATGGCTACACCTTC
len: 13; j_gene: TRBJ1-1; abundance: few; d_gene: TRBD1; v_gene: TRBV14; CDR3aa: CASSLTDRGDAFF; CDR3nt: TGTGCCAGCAGCCTAACCGACAGGGGGGACGCTTTCTTT
len: 14; j_gene: TRBJ1-1; abundance: NA; d_gene: NA; v_gene: TRBV12-3/TRBV12-4; CDR3aa: CASSFDRMNTEAFF; CDR3nt: TGTGCCAGCAGTTTTGACAGAATGAACACTGAAGCTTTCTTT
len: 13; j_gene: TRBJ2-1; abundance: NA; d_gene: NA; v_gene: TRBV12-3/TRBV12-4; CDR3aa: CASSFRGRNEQFF; CDR3nt: TGTGCCAGCAGTTTTCGGGGGCGAAATGAGCAGTTCTTC
len: 16; j_gene: TRBJ2-1; abundance: few; d_gene: TRBD1; v_gene: TRBV5-5; CDR3aa: CASILKGTGRGNEQFF; CDR3nt: TGTGCCAGCATTCTTAAAGGGACAGGGCGGGGCAATGAGCAGTTCTTC
len: 15; j_gene: TRBJ1-2; abundance: few; d_gene: NA; v_gene: TRBV20-1; CDR3aa: CSARDSQGGRYGYTF; CDR3nt: TGCAGTGCTAGAGATAGCCAGGGCGGGCGCTATGGCTACACCTTC
len: 12; j_gene: TRBJ1-2; abundance: NA; d_gene: TRBD1; v_gene: TRBV6-1; CDR3aa: CASAGQAYGYTF; CDR3nt: TGTGCCAGTGCGGGACAGGCCTATGGCTACACCTTC
len: 16; j_gene: TRBJ2-5; abundance: few; d_gene: NA; v_gene: TRBV5-1; CDR3aa: CASSLWRSGTAETQYF; CDR3nt: TGCGCCAGCAGCTTGTGGAGATCCGGGACGGCTGAGACCCAGTACTTC
len: 11; j_gene: TRBJ2-7; abundance: NA; d_gene: NA; v_gene: TRBV29-1; CDR3aa: CSVERAYEQYF; CDR3nt: TGCAGCGTTGAGCGGGCCTACGAGCAGTACTTC
len: 17; j_gene: TRBJ2-1; abundance: NA; d_gene: NA; v_gene: TRBV5-1; CDR3aa: CASSLVFGKGIYNEQFF; CDR3nt: TGCGCCAGCAGCTTGGTCTTTGGGAAAGGGATCTACAATGAGCAGTTCTTC
len: 14; j_gene: TRBJ2-1; abundance: few; d_gene: TRBD2; v_gene: TRBV10-3; CDR3aa: CAIKGLEIGNEQFF; CDR3nt: TGTGCCATCAAAGGACTAGAGATCGGCAATGAGCAGTTCTTC
len: 19; j_gene: TRBJ2-2; abundance: few; d_gene: TRBD2; v_gene: TRBV4-3; CDR3aa: CASSQDRTSGSRYTGELFF; CDR3nt: TGCGCCAGCAGCCAAGATAGGACTAGCGGGAGTCGATACACCGGGGAGCTGTTTTTT
len: 13; j_gene: TRBJ2-7; abundance: NA; d_gene: NA; v_gene: TRBV3-1; CDR3aa: CASSVKQGYEQYF; CDR3nt: TGTGCCAGCAGCGTCAAACAGGGATACGAGCAGTACTTC
len: 13; j_gene: TRBJ2-2; abundance: NA; d_gene: TRBD1; v_gene: TRBV19; CDR3aa: CASNRDRDGELFF; CDR3nt: TGTGCCAGTAACCGGGACAGGGACGGGGAGCTGTTTTTT
len: 15; j_gene: TRBJ2-1; abundance: NA; d_gene: TRBD1; v_gene: TRBV7-2; CDR3aa: CVSSFTGTGSNEQFF; CDR3nt: TGTGTCAGCAGTTTTACCGGGACAGGGAGCAATGAGCAGTTCTTC
len: 14; j_gene: TRBJ2-7; abundance: few; d_gene: NA; v_gene: TRBV12-3/TRBV12-4; CDR3aa: CASSLRGVSYEQYF; CDR3nt: TGTGCCAGCAGTTTGCGTGGGGTCTCCTACGAGCAGTACTTC
len: 14; j_gene: TRBJ2-7; abundance: NA; d_gene: NA; v_gene: TRBV18; CDR3aa: CASSPSEGIYEQYF; CDR3nt: TGTGCCAGCTCACCCTCGGAAGGTATCTACGAGCAGTACTTC
len: 13; j_gene: TRBJ2-1; abundance: NA; d_gene: NA; v_gene: TRBV12-3/TRBV12-4; CDR3aa: CASTEGTAKPLFF; CDR3nt: TGTGCCAGCACTGAGGGAACCGCTAAGCCCCTTTTCTTC
len: 13; j_gene: TRBJ2-4; abundance: few; d_gene: NA; v_gene: TRBV12-5; CDR3aa: CASGPDGVNIQYF; CDR3nt: TGTGCTAGTGGACCAGACGGAGTAAACATTCAGTACTTC
len: 16; j_gene: TRBJ2-5; abundance: few; d_gene: NA; v_gene: TRBV4-2; CDR3aa: CASSQDGGGGYVAQYF; CDR3nt: TGTGCCAGCAGCCAAGATGGTGGAGGGGGGTATGTCGCCCAGTACTTC
len: 13; j_gene: TRBJ1-5; abundance: NA; d_gene: NA; v_gene: TRBV10-3; CDR3aa: CAIRGPSNQPQHF; CDR3nt: TGTGCCATCAGGGGCCCAAGCAATCAGCCCCAGCATTTT
len: 17; j_gene: TRBJ2-6; abundance: few; d_gene: NA; v_gene: TRBV5-5; CDR3aa: CASSLAQHSSGANVLTF; CDR3nt: TGTGCCAGCAGCTTGGCACAGCACTCCTCTGGGGCCAACGTCCTGACTTTC
len: 15; j_gene: TRBJ1-4; abundance: few; d_gene: NA; v_gene: TRBV5-1; CDR3aa: CASSMDTATNEKLFF; CDR3nt: TGCGCCAGCAGCATGGACACTGCAACTAATGAAAAACTGTTTTTT
len: 14; j_gene: TRBJ2-1; abundance: few; d_gene: NA; v_gene: TRBV20-1; CDR3aa: CSARPPGGYNEQFF; CDR3nt: TGCAGTGCTAGACCCCCTGGCGGATACAATGAGCAGTTCTTC
len: 13; j_gene: TRBJ2-7; abundance: few; d_gene: NA; v_gene: TRBV28; CDR3aa: CASRGSGTYEQYF; CDR3nt: TGTGCCAGCAGAGGGTCAGGTACCTACGAGCAGTACTTC
len: 16; j_gene: TRBJ2-3; abundance: NA; d_gene: TRBD2; v_gene: TRBV24-1; CDR3aa: CATSDPTSGNTDTQYF; CDR3nt: TGTGCCACCAGTGACCCGACTAGCGGGAACACAGATACGCAGTATTTT
len: 17; j_gene: TRBJ2-7; abundance: NA; d_gene: NA; v_gene: TRBV4-1; CDR3aa: CASSQDRGAGRTYEQYF; CDR3nt: TGCGCCAGCAGCCAAGATCGAGGGGCAGGGCGAACCTACGAGCAGTACTTC
len: 14; j_gene: TRBJ1-2; abundance: NA; d_gene: NA; v_gene: TRBV5-6; CDR3aa: CASSFSGANYGYTF; CDR3nt: TGTGCCAGCAGCTTCTCGGGGGCTAACTATGGCTACACCTTC
len: 16; j_gene: TRBJ1-1; abundance: NA; d_gene: NA; v_gene: TRBV3-1; CDR3aa: CASSQGSGSGSAEAFF; CDR3nt: TGTGCCAGCAGCCAAGGATCCGGGTCCGGGAGTGCTGAAGCTTTCTTT
len: 12; j_gene: TRBJ2-3; abundance: NA; d_gene: NA; v_gene: TRBV12-3/TRBV12-4; CDR3aa: CASSLGGDVQYF; CDR3nt: TGTGCCAGCAGTTTAGGAGGAGATGTGCAGTATTTT
len: 14; j_gene: TRBJ1-2; abundance: few; d_gene: NA; v_gene: TRBV5-1; CDR3aa: CASSSGDGLYGYTF; CDR3nt: TGCGCCAGCAGCTCAGGGGACGGGCTCTATGGCTACACCTTC
len: 15; j_gene: TRBJ2-1; abundance: few; d_gene: TRBD2; v_gene: TRBV5-1; CDR3aa: CASSPTSGTVNEQFF; CDR3nt: TGCGCCAGCAGCCCTACTAGCGGGACTGTCAATGAGCAGTTCTTC
len: 14; j_gene: TRBJ2-2; abundance: NA; d_gene: NA; v_gene: TRBV10-3; CDR3aa: CATSSDTHTGELFF; CDR3nt: TGTGCCACCAGTTCGGACACCCACACCGGGGAGCTGTTTTTT
len: 14; j_gene: TRBJ2-1; abundance: NA; d_gene: NA; v_gene: TRBV10-3; CDR3aa: CAISVQENYNEQFF; CDR3nt: TGTGCCATCAGTGTTCAGGAAAACTACAATGAGCAGTTCTTC
len: 17; j_gene: TRBJ2-3; abundance: few; d_gene: TRBD1; v_gene: TRBV20-1; CDR3aa: CSAPGQAIRAGSDTQYF; CDR3nt: TGCAGTGCCCCGGGACAGGCCATCCGGGCCGGGTCAGATACGCAGTATTTT
len: 15; j_gene: TRBJ2-7; abundance: few; d_gene: TRBD1; v_gene: TRBV5-1; CDR3aa: CASSLGGTGKYEQYF; CDR3nt: TGCGCCAGCAGCCTGGGCGGGACAGGAAAGTACGAGCAGTACTTC
len: 14; j_gene: TRBJ2-1; abundance: few; d_gene: NA; v_gene: TRBV12-3/TRBV12-4; CDR3aa: CASSVPGPDVGQFF; CDR3nt: TGTGCCAGCAGTGTACCCGGGCCAGATGTCGGGCAGTTCTTC
len: 15; j_gene: TRBJ2-3; abundance: NA; d_gene: NA; v_gene: TRBV7-2; CDR3aa: CASSPTRVQSDTQYF; CDR3nt: TGTGCCAGCAGCCCGACGAGGGTCCAGTCAGATACGCAGTATTTT
len: 16; j_gene: TRBJ2-1; abundance: NA; d_gene: TRBD2; v_gene: TRBV5-1; CDR3aa: CASSSQAGGYQNGQFF; CDR3nt: TGCGCCAGCAGCTCCCAAGCGGGAGGATATCAAAATGGGCAGTTCTTC
len: 13; j_gene: TRBJ1-1; abundance: NA; d_gene: NA; v_gene: TRBV20-1; CDR3aa: CSAQNSKVTEAFF; CDR3nt: TGCAGTGCTCAGAATTCGAAGGTCACTGAAGCTTTCTTT
len: 14; j_gene: TRBJ2-7; abundance: few; d_gene: TRBD1; v_gene: TRBV15; CDR3aa: CATSVRDSAYEQYF; CDR3nt: TGTGCCACCAGCGTTAGGGACAGCGCCTACGAGCAGTACTTC
len: 15; j_gene: TRBJ2-3; abundance: few; d_gene: NA; v_gene: TRBV20-1; CDR3aa: CSAPQGLDFTDTQYF; CDR3nt: TGCAGTGCACCCCAGGGTTTGGATTTCACAGATACGCAGTATTTT
len: 18; j_gene: TRBJ2-1; abundance: few; d_gene: TRBD2; v_gene: TRBV20-1; CDR3aa: CSASRPGLAGRNYNEQFF; CDR3nt: TGCAGTGCTAGTCGGCCGGGACTAGCGGGACGAAACTACAATGAGCAGTTCTTC
len: 13; j_gene: TRBJ2-3; abundance: few; d_gene: NA; v_gene: TRBV10-3; CDR3aa: CAISPWQADTQYF; CDR3nt: TGTGCCATCAGCCCATGGCAGGCGGATACGCAGTATTTT